Sequencing of this T cell receptor (beta chain) was carried out in a study of technical replicates of blood from several donors. TCRdb's copy holds only in-frame clones and misses some; the assay was immunoSEQ multiplex PCR. The sample holds about 100,000 clones, 90% to 96% seen once. The length of the CDR3 is 16 residues. V lost 1 base to trimming and J lost 2 bases; unmatched junction nucleotides: 2. Germline V gene lookup returns CDR1 MNHEY and CDR2 SVGAGI. This clonotype was sampled from a human donor in good health. Sequenced material: T cells isolated from PBMCs. The chain employs TRBV6-5 and TRBJ2-1, with 10 bases aligning to TRBD2. The CDR3 sequence is CASSYWTSGTYNEQFF. The CDR3 DNA reads as TGTGCCAGCAGTTACTGGACTAGCGGCACCTACAATGAGCAGTTCTTC.